This passage covers 8 T cell receptor beta chains from one sample sequenced in a study of regulatory T cells in long-lasting Graves disease. iRepertoire HTBI primers and Arm-PCR of CDR3 regions built TCR beta libraries. Using its own MiXCR run on the multiplex PCR reads, TCRdb lists one record per CDR3 protein. This sample has hundreds of thousands of distinct CDR3 sequences, with roughly 15% found just once. Time point in this sample: newly diagnosed GD, antithyroid drugs for less than 3 months. PBMC-extracted RNA yielded the TCR library. Specimen: peripheral blood mononuclear cells (PBMCs), collected at new diagnosis, from a patient treated with antithyroid drugs. These TCRs come from a female donor with Graves disease.

This chain joins TRBV6-5 and TRBJ2-7, with 8 positions matching TRBD2. With 4 bases clipped from V and 6 bases from J, the junction kept 11 bases outside the gene matches. The CDR3 runs to 15 residues. Looked up from germline, CDR1 is MNHEY and CDR2 is SVGAGI. CDR3 amino acids: CASSSDGAGEVEQYF. The CDR3 DNA reads TGTGCCAGCAGTTCCGACGGAGCGGGAGAGGTCGAGCAGTACTTC.

V and J are TRBV20-1 and TRBJ1-6; the D gene is possibly TRBD1 (6 bases). V was clipped by 6 bases and J by 10 bases, with 19 bases between them. The CDR3 has 14 residues. The germline gives CDR1 DFQATT, CDR2 SNEGSKA (reference sequence). CDR3 in DNA: TGCAGTGCCCCCCAAACAGGGCGGGACTCACCCCTCCACTTT. Amino acid sequence: CSAPQTGRDSPLHF.

This clonotype was seen at least ten times. The chain combines TRBV3-1 with TRBJ1-1, with D unresolved. Trimming stripped 0 bases from V and 1 base from J, with 12 bases between. The length of the CDR3 is 16 residues. Looked up from germline, CDR1 is LGHDT and CDR2 is YNNKEL (reference sequence). CDR3 amino acids: CASSQDRRHQNTEAFF. The CDR3 coding sequence is TGTGCCAGCAGCCAAGATCGTCGACACCAGAACACTGAAGCTTTCTTT.

The rearrangement uses TRBV3-1 and TRBJ2-3; 14 bases are a match to TRBD2. V was clipped by 0 bases and J by 7 bases; unmatched bases: 6. Germline values: CDR1 LGHDT, CDR2 YNNKEL (reference sequence). This CDR3 has 17 amino acids. The CDR3 nucleotides are TGTGCCAGCAGCCAAGATCGACTAGCGGGGGGGCCGTATACGCAGTATTTT. Translating gives CASSQDRLAGGPYTQYF.

This clonotype was counted many times. J is TRBJ1-5 and V is TRBV20-1, with 10 bases fitting TRBD1. The CDR3 is made up of 14 amino acids. Germline lookup yields CDR1 DFQATT and CDR2 SNEGSKA (reference sequence). The V and J ends lost 2 bases and 5 bases, in that order; junction bases with no gene match: 3. This CDR3 reads CSARRGQGDQPQHF. CDR3 DNA sequence: TGCAGTGCTAGACGAGGACAGGGGGATCAGCCCCAGCATTTT.

This clonotype has at least ten counts. The chain combines TRBV5-1 with TRBJ1-5, with a tentative D call TRBD1 (6 bases). This CDR3 has 16 amino acids. In germline, CDR1 is SGHRS, CDR2 YFSETQ. Between the trimmed V and J ends, which lost 4 bases and 3 bases, there was a span of 17 bases. The CDR3 nucleotides read TGCGCCAGCAGCCCGGGGGATACAGGGTACAATCAGCCCCAGCATTTT. Translating gives CASSPGDTGYNQPQHF. The complete variable domain, with remaining parts taken from reference TRBV5-1 and TRBJ1-5, reads KAGVTQTPRYLIKTRGQQVTLSCSPISGHRSVSWYQQTPGQGLQFLFEYFSETQRNKGNFPGRFSGRQFSNSRSEMNVSTLELGDSALYLCASSPGDTGYNQPQHFGDGTRLSIL.

This clonotype showed up many times. The chain recombines TRBV12-3 or TRBV12-4 with TRBJ2-2, with 13 bases matching TRBD2. V was pared by 6 bases and J by 4 bases, with 5 bases of the junction left unmatched. The CDR3 is 16 residues long. As DNA, the CDR3 is TGTGCCAGCAGATCCGGACTAGCGGGAGCCACCGGGGAGCTGTTTTTT. It yields the protein CASRSGLAGATGELFF.

V usage is TRBV28 and J usage is TRBJ1-5; 7 nucleotides align to TRBD1. Trimming took 6 bases from V and 5 from J; bases not matched to a gene: 7. Germline CDR1 reads MDHEN; CDR2 reads SYDVKM. CDR3 length: 14 residues. The CDR3 reads CASSRQGVDQPQHF. The DNA for the CDR3 is TGTGCCAGCAGCAGACAGGGAGTAGATCAGCCCCAGCATTTT.